The entry below describes one TCR beta chain. The entry originates in a study of T cell responses to AZD1222 COVID-19 vaccine. The germline gives CDR1 MRHNA, CDR2 SNTAGT. Trimming removed 3 bases at V and 10 bases at J, with 10 bases between. This CDR3 has 13 residues. The assay was immunoSEQ multiplex PCR, and TCRdb's table has in-frame clones only and misses some. In the table there are about 160,000 clones, approximately 90% of which are singletons. The TCR was taken from an adult in good health. The sequences come from peripheral blood, collected on day 0 of AZD1222 vaccination. The chain uses TRBV6-4 and TRBJ1-6; D call uncertain. The CDR3 sequence is CASSEEISSPLHF. The DNA of the CDR3 is TGTGCCAGCAGTGAGGAAATATCCTCACCCCTCCACTTT.